These 11 T cell receptor beta chains came from one sample sequenced in a study of cytomegalovirus exposure and HLA in healthy donors. This PCR relied on a set of 60 Vbeta primers and 13 Jbeta primers. Sequencing used immunoSEQ multiplex PCR; TCRdb keeps in-frame clones, though not all of them. The data contain more than 35,000 clones, approximately 70% of them singletons. Material for sequencing was PBMCs. These receptors were taken from a middle-aged man in good health and CMV-seronegative.

This CDR3 reads CASSFGQGPSEAFF. CDR3 sequence (DNA): TGTGCCAGTAGTTTTGGACAGGGGCCCTCTGAAGCTTTCTTT. The rearrangement uses TRBV19 and TRBJ1-1, with 9 nucleotides matching TRBD1. After removal of 5 bases from V and 6 bases from J, the junction contained 7 bases not matched to a gene. There are 14 residues in the CDR3. The germline V gene has CDR1 LNHDA and CDR2 SQIVND (reference sequence).

About this clone: Sequence at one end of the junction differs from germline and may be a read error. The chain uses TRBV15 and TRBJ2-5; the match to TRBD1 covers 10 bases. The CDR3 consists of 15 residues. The germline V gene encodes CDR1 LNHNV and CDR2 YYDKDF (reference sequence). The CDR3 DNA reads TGTGCCACCAGCGGAGACAGGGGGCGAGTTGAGACCCAGTACTTC. This gives the protein CATSGDRGRVETQYF.

The V and J genes are TRBV19 and TRBJ1-5, with TRBD1 identical over 7 bases. The V segment lost 3 bases and the J segment 5 bases; nucleotides outside the gene matches: 4. Germline V gene lookup returns CDR1 LNHDA and CDR2 SQIVND (reference sequence). CDR3 size: 14 residues. The CDR3 nucleotides are TGTGCCAGTAGTATGACAGGGTCCTATCAGCCCCAGCATTTT. It specifies CASSMTGSYQPQHF.

The genes are TRBV19 and TRBJ2-3, with a weak D call TRBD2 (6 bases). Trimming left V 5 bases short and J 3 bases short, with 12 bases between. The CDR3 contains 14 residues. The germline gives CDR1 LNHDA, CDR2 SQIVND (reference sequence). The CDR3 DNA sequence: TGTGCCAGTAGTCGGTCCGGGGGAACAGATACGCAGTATTTT. This codes for CASSRSGGTDTQYF.

This rearrangement joins TRBV7-2 to TRBJ2-7; no definite D call. Trimming took 1 base from V and 5 from J, leaving 9 bases between them. CDR3 length equals 13 residues. Germline V gene data show CDR1 as SGHTA and CDR2 as FQGNSA. CDR3 nucleotides: TGTGCCAGCAGCTTAGTCGGTTCTGACGAGCAGTACTTC. It translates to CASSLVGSDEQYF.

J is TRBJ1-2 and V is TRBV5-4, with D possibly matching TRBD1 (5 bases). The V and J ends lost 4 bases and 4 bases respectively, with 23 bases between them. The CDR3 runs to 17 residues. Germline CDR1 is SGHNT and CDR2 is YYREEE (reference sequence). Here the CDR3 DNA reads TGTGCCAGCAGCGTACTCCGGGGGTGGGGGACCGGCTATGGCTACACCTTC. The encoded protein is CASSVLRGWGTGYGYTF.

This chain links TRBV25-1 with TRBJ2-5; TRBD2 matches at 12 bases. This CDR3 comprises 15 residues. CDR1 MGHDK and CDR2 SYGVNS come from the germline V gene. Trimming removed 5 bases from V and 2 bases from J; junction bases left unmatched: 3. The CDR3 DNA is TGTGCCAGCAGTCCGACTAGCGGGGGACAAGAGACCCAGTACTTC. Its protein product is CASSPTSGGQETQYF.

The J gene is TRBJ2-1, the V gene TRBV30, with 8 bases fitting TRBD2. The CDR3 has 12 residues. The germline V gene encodes CDR1 GTSNPN and CDR2 SVGIG (reference sequence). Trimming cost V 8 bases and J 9 bases; bases outside gene matches: 9. In DNA form, the CDR3 reads TGTGCCAAGAGCGGGGGCCGGGGTGAGCAGTTCTTC. Amino acids: CAKSGGRGEQFF.

V and J are TRBV15 and TRBJ2-5; TRBD1 matches 7 bases. The germline gives CDR1 LNHNV, CDR2 YYDKDF (reference sequence). The CDR3 runs 16 residues. Trimming took 0 bases from V and 3 from J; bases not matched to a gene: 7. The CDR3 coding sequence is TGTGCCACCAGCAGAGACGGGACAGTCCACGAAGAGACCCAGTACTTC. The encoded protein is CATSRDGTVHEETQYF. Full variable domain (outside the CDR3, taken from reference TRBV15 and TRBJ2-5): DAMVIQNPRYQVTQFGKPVTLSCSQTLNHNVMYWYQQKSSQAPKLLFHYYDKDFNNEADTPDNFQSRRPNTSFCFLDIRSPGLGDTAMYLCATSRDGTVHEETQYFGPGTRLLVL.

The chain couples TRBV2 to TRBJ1-1; perhaps TRBD1 as D (6 bases). V was trimmed by 0 bases and J by 1 base, leaving 12 bases between them. The germline V gene has CDR1 SNHLY and CDR2 FYNNEI. The CDR3 loop spans 16 amino acids. The CDR3 DNA reads TGTGCCAGCAGTGAAGCCAGGGGCGGGTGGAACACTGAAGCTTTCTTT. This encodes CASSEARGGWNTEAFF.

This clone has a single count. The rearrangement joins TRBV30 to TRBJ1-5; unclear D gene. V lost 7 bases to trimming and J lost 0 bases, with 10 bases between them. The germline CDR1 and CDR2 sequences are GTSNPN and SVGIG (reference sequence). CDR3 length: 13 amino acids. The chain's CDR3 is CAYGSGSNQPQHF. The CDR3 nucleotides are TGTGCCTACGGGTCGGGTAGCAATCAGCCCCAGCATTTT.